This is a list of T cell receptor beta chains from one sample in a study of identifying expanded T cells in peripheral blood. Produced via immunoSEQ multiplex PCR; TCRdb's table is partial and in-frame only. The data show 100,000 to 150,000 clones, approximately 86% seen once. Material for sequencing was blood. Receptors were obtained from a person between 18 and 75 years old in good health. Each CDR3 is given with its conserved first and last residue. Fields, in order: D gene, J gene, clone size, V gene, CDR3 DNA, CDR3 protein. The D gene is left open where the match is weak. A row's size may be missing; if present it is once, few, many or a size class.

d_call: TRBD2; j_call: TRBJ2-3; clone_size: .; v_call: TRBV25-1; cdr3_nt: TGTGCCAGCAGTCAAACTAGCGGGGGGTACACAGATACGCAGTATTTT; cdr3_aa: CASSQTSGGYTDTQYF
d_call: TRBD2; j_call: TRBJ2-2; clone_size: .; v_call: TRBV6-6; cdr3_nt: TGTGCCAGCACCACTCTAGCGGGAGGAGCCGGGGAGCTGTTTTTT; cdr3_aa: CASTTLAGGAGELFF
d_call: TRBD2; j_call: TRBJ2-7; clone_size: .; v_call: TRBV7-2; cdr3_nt: TGTGCCAGCAGCTTATCTAGCGGGGGGTCGACGCGCGAGCAGTACTTC; cdr3_aa: CASSLSSGGSTREQYF
d_call: .; j_call: TRBJ2-2; clone_size: .; v_call: TRBV7-2; cdr3_nt: TGTGCCAGCAGCCCGCCCCGGCCGAACACCGGGGAGCTGTTTTTT; cdr3_aa: CASSPPRPNTGELFF
d_call: .; j_call: TRBJ2-6; clone_size: .; v_call: TRBV18; cdr3_nt: TGTGCCAGCTCACTTTGGACGGGTCCATCTGGGGCCAACGTCCTGACTTTC; cdr3_aa: CASSLWTGPSGANVLTF
d_call: TRBD2; j_call: TRBJ2-7; clone_size: .; v_call: TRBV27; cdr3_nt: TGTGCCAGGGGGGGGTTCTCCTACGAGCAGTACTTC; cdr3_aa: CARGGFSYEQYF
d_call: .; j_call: TRBJ1-1; clone_size: .; v_call: TRBV19; cdr3_nt: TGTGCCAGTAGCCGGTGGGGTGAAGCTTTCTTT; cdr3_aa: CASSRWGEAFF
d_call: .; j_call: TRBJ1-4; clone_size: .; v_call: TRBV28; cdr3_nt: TGTGCCAGCAGCGCTCCCGAGGGGGGGAGTGAAAAACTGTTTTTT; cdr3_aa: CASSAPEGGSEKLFF
d_call: TRBD2; j_call: TRBJ2-2; clone_size: .; v_call: TRBV9; cdr3_nt: TGTGCCAGCAGCGTAGCTTCGGGGAGGGGAGGAAACACCGGGGAGCTGTTTTTT; cdr3_aa: CASSVASGRGGNTGELFF
d_call: .; j_call: TRBJ2-3; clone_size: .; v_call: TRBV28; cdr3_nt: TGTGCCAGCAGTATCCCCGGGGCATACACAGATACGCAGTATTTT; cdr3_aa: CASSIPGAYTDTQYF
d_call: .; j_call: TRBJ2-7; clone_size: .; v_call: TRBV13; cdr3_nt: TGTGCCAGCAGCCCGTTAAACCGGCGCCGATCCTACGAGCAGTACTTC; cdr3_aa: CASSPLNRRRSYEQYF
d_call: .; j_call: TRBJ2-6; clone_size: .; v_call: TRBV5-1; cdr3_nt: TGCGCCAGCAGCTTGGGAGGAGGATCTGGGGCCAACGTCCTGACTTTC; cdr3_aa: CASSLGGGSGANVLTF
d_call: .; j_call: TRBJ2-3; clone_size: few; v_call: TRBV11-2; cdr3_nt: TGTGCCAGCAGCTTAGGGTATGATACGCAGTATTTT; cdr3_aa: CASSLGYDTQYF
d_call: .; j_call: TRBJ2-5; clone_size: .; v_call: TRBV18; cdr3_nt: TGTGCCAGCTCACCAGGGGGAGAGACCCAGTACTTC; cdr3_aa: CASSPGGETQYF
d_call: .; j_call: TRBJ1-2; clone_size: once; v_call: TRBV28; cdr3_nt: TGTGCCAGCAGTTTAGGTGGAGGGTTAGGGGACTATGGCTACACCTTC; cdr3_aa: CASSLGGGLGDYGYTF
d_call: .; j_call: TRBJ1-2; clone_size: .; v_call: TRBV4-1; cdr3_nt: TGCGCCAGCAGCCAAGATCCGGGGGTCTATGGCTACACCTTC; cdr3_aa: CASSQDPGVYGYTF
d_call: .; j_call: TRBJ2-1; clone_size: .; v_call: TRBV27; cdr3_nt: TGTGCCACCCTATCAGGACGTCTGCGGGGCGATATTTACAATGAGCAGTTCTTC; cdr3_aa: CATLSGRLRGDIYNEQFF
d_call: TRBD1; j_call: TRBJ1-1; clone_size: few; v_call: TRBV20-1; cdr3_nt: TGCAGTGCTAGGGGGACAGGGGAAGCTTTCTTT; cdr3_aa: CSARGTGEAFF
d_call: .; j_call: TRBJ2-1; clone_size: .; v_call: TRBV5-1; cdr3_nt: TGCGCCAGCAGCCCCAGAGGACGCGATGAGCAGTTCTTC; cdr3_aa: CASSPRGRDEQFF
d_call: .; j_call: TRBJ2-2; clone_size: .; v_call: TRBV29-1; cdr3_nt: TGCAGCGCAACCCAGGGGTCGACGAACACCGGGGAGCTGTTTTTT; cdr3_aa: CSATQGSTNTGELFF
d_call: .; j_call: TRBJ2-1; clone_size: .; v_call: TRBV6-1; cdr3_nt: TGTGCCAGCAGTGAAGCGCTGGCTGGTGGGGGGTGGGCCTACAATGAGCAGTTCTTC; cdr3_aa: CASSEALAGGGWAYNEQFF
d_call: .; j_call: TRBJ2-3; clone_size: .; v_call: TRBV5-1; cdr3_nt: TGCGCCAGCTCCGGCGGGTCAGCCACAGATACGCAGTATTTT; cdr3_aa: CASSGGSATDTQYF
d_call: .; j_call: TRBJ2-3; clone_size: .; v_call: TRBV7-9; cdr3_nt: TGTGCCAGCAGCCCCCCGACGGACGATACGCAGTATTTT; cdr3_aa: CASSPPTDDTQYF
d_call: TRBD1; j_call: TRBJ2-2; clone_size: .; v_call: TRBV5-1; cdr3_nt: TGCGCCAGCAGCCAACTAGCTATACAGGGGGCGCTGAACGGGGAGCTGTTTTTT; cdr3_aa: CASSQLAIQGALNGELFF
d_call: .; j_call: TRBJ1-5; clone_size: .; v_call: TRBV19; cdr3_nt: TGTGCCACTCAAGGGGTTTATAGCAATCAGCCCCAGCATTTT; cdr3_aa: CATQGVYSNQPQHF
d_call: .; j_call: TRBJ2-1; clone_size: .; v_call: TRBV7-2; cdr3_nt: TGTGCCAGCCGACTAGACAATGAGCAGTTCTTC; cdr3_aa: CASRLDNEQFF
d_call: .; j_call: TRBJ1-1; clone_size: .; v_call: TRBV7-9; cdr3_nt: TGTGCCAGCAGACGGACGGGGAACACTGAAGCTTTCTTT; cdr3_aa: CASRRTGNTEAFF
d_call: .; j_call: TRBJ1-1; clone_size: once; v_call: TRBV7-8; cdr3_nt: TGTGCCAGCAGCTCCGGGCGGCTAGGGGCCACTGAAGCTTTCTTT; cdr3_aa: CASSSGRLGATEAFF
d_call: TRBD1; j_call: TRBJ2-4; clone_size: few; v_call: TRBV7-9; cdr3_nt: TGTGCCAGCAGCCGGGACAGAACTAAACCAAACATTCAGTACTTC; cdr3_aa: CASSRDRTKPNIQYF
d_call: .; j_call: TRBJ1-4; clone_size: .; v_call: TRBV7-2; cdr3_nt: TGTGCCAGCAGCAACGGTGATACAGGGCTTGAAAAACTGTTTTTT; cdr3_aa: CASSNGDTGLEKLFF